Each of the 20 T cell receptor beta chains below was sequenced from the same sample in a study of cytomegalovirus exposure and HLA in healthy donors (TCRdb year 2017). The library was made by the immunoSEQ multiplex PCR assay. For the multiplex PCR, a mixture combining 60 forward primers for TCR Vbeta segments and 13 reverse primers for TCR Jbeta segments was used. TCRdb took over this immuneACCESS table, retaining in-frame rearrangements with V and J assigned. Such tables are incomplete; in checked studies, under half of the missing clones stem from an unresolved V gene, and the remainder is unexplained. Within this sample are roughly 99,000 clones, with 82% of them counted one time only. Approximately 2.4% of the sample comes from the top ten. The sample consisted of PBMCs. These receptors were collected from a man younger than 40 in good health and CMV-seropositive.

This rearrangement joins TRBV10-2 to TRBJ2-1; no firm D call. CDR1 and CDR2 from the germline V gene are WSHSY and SAAADI. This CDR3 contains 13 residues. The V end lost 8 bases, the J end lost 1 base, and 9 bases lay between the germline ends. CDR3 coding DNA: TGCGCCAGCGCTAGGTCTTCCTACAATGAGCAGTTCTTC. It yields the protein CASARSSYNEQFF.

This chain uses TRBV6-5 with TRBJ2-3, with D possibly matching TRBD2 (6 bases). Germline lookup yields CDR1 MNHEY and CDR2 SVGAGI. V was cut by 6 bases and J by 1 base, with 8 bases left in between. The CDR3 is 13 residues long. The CDR3 sequence: CASREGRTDTQYF. Written as DNA, the CDR3 is TGTGCCAGCAGGGAGGGGCGCACAGATACGCAGTATTTT.

In DNA, the CDR3 is TGTGCCAGCAGTCGACAGGAACTGAACACCGGGGAGCTGTTTTTT. As protein: CASSRQELNTGELFF. The V call is TRBV6-1, the J call TRBJ2-2; weak D call: TRBD1 (6 bases). The CDR3 spans 15 residues. V lost 5 bases, J lost 1 base, and 11 bases lay in between. Germline V CDR1 and CDR2: MNHNS, SASEGT.

The rearrangement joins TRBV6-5 to TRBJ1-1, with D possibly TRBD1 on 6 matching bases. The germline V gene encodes CDR1 MNHEY and CDR2 SVGAGI. Trimming stripped 7 bases from V and 5 bases from J, with 20 bases between. The CDR3 has 15 residues. CDR3 sequence reads: CASTKGGEGRTEAFF. The CDR3 nucleotides read TGTGCCAGCACTAAGGGGGGGGAGGGAAGGACTGAAGCTTTCTTT.

A remark on this clone: Germline is not matched at one junction end, which may reflect a read error. This rearrangement joins TRBV6-1 to TRBJ2-2, with 9 bases matching TRBD2. The germline V gene has CDR1 MNHNS and CDR2 SASEGT. This CDR3 region has 18 residues. CDR3 region: CVSSEPNPGGGADGELFF. DNA of the CDR3: TGTGTCAGCAGTGAACCCAACCCAGGCGGGGGGGCGGACGGGGAGCTGTTTTTT.

The chain carries TRBV19 and TRBJ2-7, with D perhaps TRBD1 (6 bases). The germline V gene has CDR1 LNHDA and CDR2 SQIVND (reference sequence). The V end was cut by 5 bases, the J end by 2 bases, with 7 bases between. The CDR3 is made up of 12 amino acids. The CDR3 reads CASSSGAYEQYF. In nucleotides, the CDR3 is TGTGCCAGTAGTTCAGGGGCCTACGAGCAGTACTTC.

This chain connects TRBV21-1 to TRBJ1-1. TRBV21-1 is annotated as a pseudogene. The CDR3 is 13 amino acids. In DNA, the CDR3 is TGTGCCCGCCTGCCCCGGGGAAGCTTTGAAGCTTTCTTT. Amino acid sequence: CARLPRGSFEAFF.

This rearrangement joins TRBV25-1 to TRBJ2-1, with a weak D call TRBD2 (5 bases). V was clipped by 7 bases and J by 8 bases, with 9 bases between them. Germline loops: CDR1 MGHDK, CDR2 SYGVNS. CDR3 length: 11 amino acids. The CDR3 protein is CASTMGDEQFF. CDR3 nucleotide sequence: TGTGCCAGCACAATGGGAGATGAGCAGTTCTTC.

This clone has a single count. The chain is built from TRBV18 and TRBJ2-2, with a tentative D call TRBD2 (6 bases). The V end lost 3 bases, the J end lost 3 bases, and 14 bases lay between the germline ends. This CDR3 is 16 amino acids long. CDR1 is KGHSH and CDR2 is LQKENI in the germline V gene. The CDR3 reads CASSPKDRGYTGELFF. CDR3 DNA: TGTGCCAGCTCACCTAAAGATCGGGGGTACACCGGGGAGCTGTTTTTT.

This chain links TRBV5-1 with TRBJ1-6; D not resolved. Germline lookup yields CDR1 SGHRS and CDR2 YFSETQ. This CDR3 contains 15 residues. The germline V and J ends were trimmed by 4 bases and 8 bases, with 16 bases remaining between them. This chain's CDR3 is CASSLLQQQDSPLHF. The CDR3 nucleotides are TGCGCCAGCAGCCTTCTACAGCAGCAAGATTCACCCCTCCACTTT.

This clone has more than one count but fewer than ten. The rearrangement uses TRBV9 and TRBJ2-2, with D maybe TRBD1 (6 bases). The CDR3 spans 14 residues. Germline-derived CDR1 and CDR2 are SGDLS and YYNGEE. The V gene lost 0 bases and the J gene lost 6 bases, with 9 bases spanning the gap. The CDR3 protein is CASSVGGRAGELFF. CDR3 coding DNA: TGTGCCAGCAGCGTAGGGGGGCGCGCCGGGGAGCTGTTTTTT.

This sequence joins TRBV7-3 and TRBJ2-6; 9 bases align to TRBD2. V shed 3 bases, J shed 2 bases, and the junction held 5 bases outside the gene matches. The CDR3 sequence is 17 residues long. Germline V CDR1 and CDR2: SGHTA, FQGTGA. CDR3 DNA sequence: TGTGCCAGCAGCTTCCAGCGGGGGGTCCCTGGGGCCAACGTCCTGACTTTC. The encoded protein is CASSFQRGVPGANVLTF.

J is TRBJ1-1 and V is TRBV5-1, with TRBD1 identical over 8 bases. The CDR3 runs to 15 residues. The V and J ends lost 4 bases and 4 bases, in that order; junction bases with no gene match: 9. Germline values: CDR1 SGHRS, CDR2 YFSETQ. The CDR3 DNA sequence: TGCGCCAGCAGCCCGACGGACAGGGAGTTCACTGAAGCTTTCTTT. This codes for CASSPTDREFTEAFF.

Only a few counts were recorded for this clone. The rearrangement joins TRBV4-1 to TRBJ2-3, with D perhaps TRBD1 (5 bases). Looked up from germline, CDR1 is MGHRA and CDR2 is YSYEKL. The CDR3 extends over 18 amino acids. V lost 5 bases and J 2 bases, leaving 23 bases between the germline ends. The CDR3 DNA follows: TGCGCCAGCAGCTTTCCCCCGGCCGGACAACCGAACACAGATACGCAGTATTTT. Its protein product is CASSFPPAGQPNTDTQYF.

V is TRBV19 and J is TRBJ2-3; a weak D match, TRBD1 (6 bases). The germline V gene encodes CDR1 LNHDA and CDR2 SQIVND (reference sequence). The CDR3 is 15 amino acids. The ends were cut back, 5 bases at V and 3 bases at J, with 15 bases in the middle. The CDR3 sequence: CASSDGPGVTDTQYF. The CDR3 DNA follows: TGTGCCAGTAGTGACGGTCCAGGGGTTACAGATACGCAGTATTTT.

This clone was recorded once. The V call is TRBV6-1, the J call TRBJ2-7, with D possibly being TRBD1 (6 bases). The CDR3 loop spans 16 amino acids. V was shortened by 1 base and J by 0 bases, with 13 bases between the two germline ends. The V gene's germline CDR1 is MNHNS and CDR2 SASEGT. The DNA for the CDR3 is TGTGCCAGCAGTGAAGAAGTACAGGGAAGCTCCTACGAGCAGTACTTC. This translates into CASSEEVQGSSYEQYF.

The chain employs TRBV2 and TRBJ2-7; weak D call: TRBD1 (5 bases). Germline V gene lookup returns CDR1 SNHLY and CDR2 FYNNEI. CDR3 length: 11 amino acids. V dropped 7 bases and J dropped 4 bases, with 8 bases sitting between them. CDR3 sequence reads: CASTAGYEQYF. The CDR3 DNA reads as TGTGCCAGCACAGCAGGGTACGAGCAGTACTTC.

As regards this clone: At one end, the junction sequence differs from germline, possibly due to a read error. The chain carries TRBV7-9 and TRBJ1-5; D ambiguous. The CDR3 sequence is 13 residues long. The germline V gene encodes CDR1 SEHNR and CDR2 FQNEAQ (reference sequence). DNA of the CDR3: TGTTCCAGCAGCTTAAGTCACACTCAGCCCCAGCATTTT. Protein: CSSSLSHTQPQHF.

This clone was counted once. J is TRBJ1-3 and V is TRBV9; no definite D call. The germline CDR1 and CDR2 sequences are SGDLS and YYNGEE. The CDR3 contains 14 residues. With 2 bases removed from V and 8 bases from J, the gap between germline ends came to 14 bases. CDR3 loop: CASSVRPREDTIYF. Written as DNA, the CDR3 is TGTGCCAGCAGCGTTCGGCCGCGGGAGGACACCATATATTTT.

V usage is TRBV30 and J usage is TRBJ2-3; 8 nucleotides agree with TRBD2. The CDR3 spans 14 residues. V lost 7 bases to trimming and J lost 5 bases; unmatched junction nucleotides: 11. Germline CDR1 GTSNPN, CDR2 SVGIG (reference sequence). CDR3 DNA sequence: TGTGCCTACAGCGGGCGGGGGGCAAAAGATACGCAGTATTTT. Amino acid sequence: CAYSGRGAKDTQYF.